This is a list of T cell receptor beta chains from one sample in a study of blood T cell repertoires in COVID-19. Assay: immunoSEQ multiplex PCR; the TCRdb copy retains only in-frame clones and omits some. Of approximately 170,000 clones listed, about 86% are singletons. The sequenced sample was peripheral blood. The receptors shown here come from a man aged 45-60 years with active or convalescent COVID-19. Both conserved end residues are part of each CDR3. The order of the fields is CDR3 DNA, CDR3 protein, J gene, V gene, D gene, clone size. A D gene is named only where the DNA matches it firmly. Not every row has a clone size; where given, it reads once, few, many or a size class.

CDR3nt: TGCGCCAGCAGTGAAGAGGGAGTGCAAGAGACCCAGTACTTC
CDR3aa: CASSEEGVQETQYF
j_gene: TRBJ2-5
v_gene: TRBV10-1
d_gene: .
abundance: .

CDR3nt: TGTGCCAGCAGCACAAACAGGGATTCCTACGAGCAGTACTTC
CDR3aa: CASSTNRDSYEQYF
j_gene: TRBJ2-7
v_gene: TRBV7-7
d_gene: .
abundance: .

CDR3nt: TGTGCCAGCAGCCGTCAGGGAGGTGAGCAGTTCTTC
CDR3aa: CASSRQGGEQFF
j_gene: TRBJ2-1
v_gene: TRBV5-5
d_gene: .
abundance: .

CDR3nt: TGTGCCAGCAGCTTAGGGCGAGACAGGGGTGGCACTGAAGCTTTCTTT
CDR3aa: CASSLGRDRGGTEAFF
j_gene: TRBJ1-1
v_gene: TRBV11-2
d_gene: TRBD1
abundance: .

CDR3nt: TGTGCCAGCACCTCCTACCTTAAAAACATTCAGTACTTC
CDR3aa: CASTSYLKNIQYF
j_gene: TRBJ2-4
v_gene: TRBV7-2
d_gene: .
abundance: once

CDR3nt: TGTGCCAGCAGTTACCATTGGGGAGAACAAGAGACCCAGTACTTC
CDR3aa: CASSYHWGEQETQYF
j_gene: TRBJ2-5
v_gene: TRBV6-2/TRBV6-3
d_gene: .
abundance: .

CDR3nt: TGTGCCAGCTCACCACCGTTTGCCGACAGGGACGAGCAGTTCTTC
CDR3aa: CASSPPFADRDEQFF
j_gene: TRBJ2-1
v_gene: TRBV18
d_gene: TRBD1
abundance: .

CDR3nt: TGTGCCAGCAGCTTGGCAGGGGGCTTCTTGGAGCAGTTCTTC
CDR3aa: CASSLAGGFLEQFF
j_gene: TRBJ2-1
v_gene: TRBV11-3
d_gene: TRBD1
abundance: .

CDR3nt: TGTGCCAGCAGTATCCGCGGTGCAACTAATGAAAAACTGTTTTTT
CDR3aa: CASSIRGATNEKLFF
j_gene: TRBJ1-4
v_gene: TRBV2
d_gene: .
abundance: .

CDR3nt: TGTGCCAGCAGTTCGTTGACTAGCGGGGGGCCAAATACGCAGTATTTT
CDR3aa: CASSSLTSGGPNTQYF
j_gene: TRBJ2-3
v_gene: TRBV6-2/TRBV6-3
d_gene: TRBD2
abundance: .

CDR3nt: TGTGCCAGCACCATGAGTAATCGCGGGGAGCTGTTTTTT
CDR3aa: CASTMSNRGELFF
j_gene: TRBJ2-2
v_gene: TRBV14
d_gene: .
abundance: once

CDR3nt: TGTGCCAGCAGCTCCCAGACTAGCGGGAATAAAGAGACCCAGTACTTC
CDR3aa: CASSSQTSGNKETQYF
j_gene: TRBJ2-5
v_gene: TRBV11-2
d_gene: TRBD2
abundance: .

CDR3nt: TGCAGCGTTGAATCCGGGACAGGGGGAGATACGCAGTATTTT
CDR3aa: CSVESGTGGDTQYF
j_gene: TRBJ2-3
v_gene: TRBV29-1
d_gene: TRBD1
abundance: few

CDR3nt: TGTGCCAGCAGCTTGGGGGGAGGAAGCTACAATGAGCAGTTCTTC
CDR3aa: CASSLGGGSYNEQFF
j_gene: TRBJ2-1
v_gene: TRBV5-4
d_gene: .
abundance: .

CDR3nt: TGTGCCAGCAGTTTAAGAGAGATTAATGAAAAACTGTTTTTT
CDR3aa: CASSLREINEKLFF
j_gene: TRBJ1-4
v_gene: TRBV28
d_gene: .
abundance: few

CDR3nt: TGTGCCAGCAGCTTAGATCCGGGAGAAATCACCGGGGAGCTGTTTTTT
CDR3aa: CASSLDPGEITGELFF
j_gene: TRBJ2-2
v_gene: TRBV7-2
d_gene: .
abundance: .

CDR3nt: TGTGCCAGCAGCCCGAGACTAGCGGGGGGATCGTTGAATGCCGGGGAGCTGTTTTTT
CDR3aa: CASSPRLAGGSLNAGELFF
j_gene: TRBJ2-2
v_gene: TRBV11-2
d_gene: TRBD2
abundance: .

CDR3nt: TGTGCCAGCAGTTTATGGGACAGCACTGAAGCTTTCTTT
CDR3aa: CASSLWDSTEAFF
j_gene: TRBJ1-1
v_gene: TRBV27
d_gene: TRBD1
abundance: .

CDR3nt: TGCAGCGTTGCGCAGGGATCATATGAAGCTTTCTTT
CDR3aa: CSVAQGSYEAFF
j_gene: TRBJ1-1
v_gene: TRBV29-1
d_gene: .
abundance: few

CDR3nt: TGTGCCAGCAGTTACTCGAAGCTGCAGAACACTGAAGCTTTCTTT
CDR3aa: CASSYSKLQNTEAFF
j_gene: TRBJ1-1
v_gene: TRBV6-5
d_gene: .
abundance: .

CDR3nt: TGTGCCAGCAGCGTATTAGACACCGGGGAGCTGTTTTTT
CDR3aa: CASSVLDTGELFF
j_gene: TRBJ2-2
v_gene: TRBV9
d_gene: .
abundance: .

CDR3nt: TGTGCCAGCAGTTCTGGGCTAGCGGAGTCCTACGAGCAGTACTTC
CDR3aa: CASSSGLAESYEQYF
j_gene: TRBJ2-7
v_gene: TRBV27
d_gene: TRBD2
abundance: .

CDR3nt: TGTGCCATCAGTGACTCCAGGTCAGACTATGGCTACACCTTC
CDR3aa: CAISDSRSDYGYTF
j_gene: TRBJ1-2
v_gene: TRBV10-3
d_gene: .
abundance: .